These 18 T cell receptor beta chains came from one sample sequenced in a study of T cells in Graves' hyperthyroidism and ophthalmopathy. Amplified regions were TCR beta CDR3 sequences from RNA transcripts. The HTBI primer set was used in a first-round RT-PCR of the TCR CDR3. MiXCR was run by TCRdb on the multiplex PCR reads, yielding one entry per CDR3 protein. The sample carries approximately 400,000 distinct CDR3 sequences, around 25% recorded once. Sequenced: blood. The receptors shown here come from a man aged 45-65 years with Graves' hyperthyroidism.

This clonotype was seen a few times. The rearrangement uses TRBV12-5 and TRBJ1-2; TRBD1 agrees at 9 bases. This CDR3 region has 14 residues. V was pared by 5 bases and J by 3 bases, with 4 bases of the junction left unmatched. Germline CDR1 and CDR2: LGHNT and FRNRAP. CDR3 amino acids: CASGGDRDYYGYTF. The CDR3, as DNA: TGTGCTAGTGGTGGGGACAGGGACTACTATGGCTACACCTTC.

V gene TRBV30 combines with J gene TRBJ2-3; D unclear. The CDR3 has 14 amino acids. Trimming pared 0 bases from V and 4 bases from J, leaving 11 bases between. The germline V gene encodes CDR1 GTSNPN and CDR2 SVGIG (reference sequence). This chain's CDR3 is CAWSVNGVPDTQYF. CDR3 nucleotides: TGTGCCTGGAGTGTAAATGGGGTGCCAGATACGCAGTATTTT.

This clonotype was picked up a small number of times. The V call is TRBV7-9, the J call TRBJ2-3; tentatively, D is TRBD2 (6 bases). This CDR3 region has 18 residues. The V gene lost 2 bases and the J gene lost 4 bases, with 22 bases spanning the gap. Germline CDR1 reads SEHNR; CDR2 reads FQNEAQ (reference sequence). This CDR3 reads CASSLRRAPFGSSDTQYF. The CDR3 DNA follows: TGTGCCAGCAGCTTAAGACGGGCTCCGTTCGGGAGTTCAGATACGCAGTATTTT.

Concerning this clonotype: One junction end disagrees with the germline gene, perhaps due to a read error. This chain connects TRBV13 to TRBJ1-6; no clear D. Germline lookup yields CDR1 PRHDT and CDR2 FYEKMQ (reference sequence). This CDR3 has 15 amino acids. As DNA, the CDR3 is TGTGCCAGCAGTTTAGGTGGGGTCTATAATTCACCCCTCCACTTT. As protein: CASSLGGVYNSPLHF.

The chain is built from TRBV12-3 or TRBV12-4 and TRBJ1-1; maybe TRBD1 (5 bases). The CDR3 sequence is 12 residues long. V dropped 5 bases and J dropped 7 bases, with 11 bases sitting between them. The CDR3 DNA reads as TGTGCCAGCAGTCCCCGACAGATTGAAGCTTTCTTT. This gives the protein CASSPRQIEAFF.

In its sample, this clonotype was seen many times. The gene calls are TRBV27 and TRBJ2-3, with 9 bases fitting TRBD2. CDR1 MNHEY and CDR2 SMNVEV come from the germline V gene (reference sequence). This CDR3 has 15 residues. With V trimmed by 8 bases and J by 3 bases, 9 bases remained unmatched. CDR3 loop: CASGYSGRDTDTQYF. The DNA for the CDR3 is TGTGCCAGCGGGTATAGCGGGAGAGATACAGATACGCAGTATTTT.

This clonotype was seen a few times. The chain employs TRBV14 and TRBJ2-7; no clear D. Trimming pared 3 bases from V and 3 bases from J, leaving 9 bases between. This CDR3 has 13 amino acids. Germline lookup yields CDR1 SGHDN and CDR2 FVKESK. The CDR3 is CASSQVEVYEQYF. CDR3 nucleotides: TGTGCCAGCAGCCAGGTCGAGGTCTACGAGCAGTACTTC.

This clonotype was seen a handful of times. The rearrangement uses TRBV5-1 and TRBJ2-1, with TRBD1 matching 10 bases. Germline V gene lookup returns CDR1 SGHRS and CDR2 YFSETQ. The V gene end was trimmed by 4 bases and the J gene end by 7 bases; junction bases not matched to a gene: 2. The CDR3 spans 13 residues. CDR3 region: CASSQGQGNEQFF. For the CDR3, the DNA is TGCGCCAGCAGCCAGGGACAGGGGAATGAGCAGTTCTTC. Supplemented by reference TRBV5-1 and TRBJ2-1, the full variable domain reads KAGVTQTPRYLIKTRGQQVTLSCSPISGHRSVSWYQQTPGQGLQFLFEYFSETQRNKGNFPGRFSGRQFSNSRSEMNVSTLELGDSALYLCASSQGQGNEQFFGPGTRLTVL.

The V call is TRBV27, the J call TRBJ1-2, with D uncertain. The germline CDR1 and CDR2 sequences are MNHEY and SMNVEV (reference sequence). V lost 0 bases, J lost 8 bases, and 4 bases lay in between. The CDR3 is 11 residues long. The CDR3 reads CASSLSGGYTF. Written as DNA, the CDR3 is TGTGCCAGCAGTTTATCGGGGGGCTACACCTTC.

Worth noting for this clonotype: A much larger clone differs from this one at a single base, so this may be a read error. The rearrangement joins TRBV7-3 to TRBJ2-7; 10 bases map to TRBD2. Germline CDR1 and CDR2: SGHTA and FQGTGA. The CDR3 runs 16 residues. The CDR3 spells CASSPGLADSSYDQYF. As DNA, the CDR3 is TGTGCCAGCAGCCCCGGACTAGCGGATAGCTCCTACGATCAGTACTTC.

This clonotype was counted many times. The chain combines TRBV27 with TRBJ1-1, with TRBD1 matching over 9 bases. With V trimmed by 3 bases and J by 4 bases, 3 bases remained unmatched. The CDR3 spans 14 residues. CDR1 is MNHEY and CDR2 is SMNVEV in the germline V gene (reference sequence). The CDR3 region is CASSLGQGGTEAFF. The CDR3 bases are TGTGCCAGCAGTTTGGGACAGGGAGGCACTGAAGCTTTCTTT.

This clonotype was counted many times. This chain connects TRBV12-3 or TRBV12-4 to TRBJ1-1, with D hard to call. The V gene lost 6 bases and the J gene lost 4 bases, with 12 bases spanning the gap. The CDR3 extends over 13 amino acids. CDR3 DNA: TGTGCCAGCAGACGGGGAGAAGGCACTGAAGCTTTCTTT. This codes for CASRRGEGTEAFF.

A remark on this clonotype: A much larger clone is a single base away; this may be a read error. The V call is TRBV28, the J call TRBJ2-1; D tentatively fits TRBD1 or TRBD2 (5 bases each). The CDR3 extends over 12 amino acids. Germline CDR1 and CDR2: MDHEN and SYDVKM. The ends were cut back, 5 bases at V and 13 bases at J, with 15 bases in the middle. CDR3: CASSTPPGTQFF. CDR3 nucleotide sequence: TGTGCCAGCAGTACCCCCCCAGGGACCCAGTTCTTC.

The sample holds many counts of this clonotype. The chain uses TRBV2 and TRBJ2-5, with 11 bases fitting TRBD1. Germline values: CDR1 SNHLY, CDR2 FYNNEI. V dropped 7 bases and J dropped 7; count of bases not matched to a gene: 8. CDR3 length equals 14 residues. Written as DNA, the CDR3 is TGTGCCAGCACCCCCGGGGGACAGGGGGGGACCCAGTACTTC. This encodes CASTPGGQGGTQYF.

This clonotype was found a few times. V usage is TRBV27 and J usage is TRBJ2-5; D gene uncertain. This CDR3 spans 14 amino acids. Per germline, CDR1 MNHEY and CDR2 SMNVEV (reference sequence). Trimming shortened V by 6 bases and J by 4 bases, and 15 bases separated the two germline ends. The CDR3 protein is CASSPGEDRETQYF. DNA for the CDR3: TGTGCCAGCAGCCCCGGAGAGGACCGAGAGACCCAGTACTTC.

The chain links TRBV10-3 to TRBJ2-1; 7 positions agree with TRBD2. The germline V gene encodes CDR1 ENHRY and CDR2 SYGVKD. The CDR3 spans 13 residues. Trimming cost V 7 bases and J 7 bases; bases outside gene matches: 7. CDR3 coding DNA: TGTGCCATCACCGCGGGAGTGGCTAATGAGCAGTTCTTC. Translation gives CAITAGVANEQFF.

This clonotype came up a few times. V is TRBV20-1 and J is TRBJ2-1; 11 bases fit TRBD2. Germline CDR1 is DFQATT and CDR2 is SNEGSKA (reference sequence). V trimming: 3 bases; J trimming: 5 bases; junction bases outside the gene matches: 3. The length of the CDR3 is 14 residues. The DNA for the CDR3 is TGCAGTGCTAGGACTAGCGGGAAGCACAATGAGCAGTTCTTC. Protein sequence: CSARTSGKHNEQFF.

This chain uses TRBV7-9 with TRBJ2-4; D not certain. Trimming removed 8 bases at V and 5 bases at J, with 13 bases between. This CDR3 contains 13 residues. Germline V gene sequence: CDR1 SEHNR, CDR2 FQNEAQ (reference sequence). Here the CDR3 DNA reads TGTGCCAGCTCAGCAGGTCCCCAAAACATTCAGTACTTC. It encodes CASSAGPQNIQYF.